This T cell receptor (beta chain) was sequenced in a study of cytomegalovirus exposure and HLA in healthy donors. The study, taken as a whole, reports: Analysis performed later found around 15,000 TCR beta sequences associated with HLA alleles at 0.05 false discovery rate.

Germline-derived CDR1 and CDR2 are SGHRS and YFSETQ. Trimming cost V 0 bases and J 3 bases, with 9 bases left between them. The CDR3 sequence is 15 residues long. In the PCR, 60 Vbeta and 13 Jbeta primers were used. Only in-frame clones appear in the TCRdb table, and some are missing; sequencing was by immunoSEQ multiplex PCR. The sample yields 64,000 or so clones, about 70% seen once. The donors (healthy individuals) were bone marrow donors. Of note for this clone: Its antigen remains unknown.

The J gene is TRBJ2-2, the V gene TRBV5-1; D gene uncertain. The sequence derives from a woman between 50 and 59 years old in good health and CMV-seropositive. The sample comprised PBMCs. DNA of the CDR3: TGCGCCAGCAGCTTGGCTGTCAGATACACCGGGGAGCTGTTTTTT. Translation: CASSLAVRYTGELFF.